This TCR beta chain originates from a study of T cell repertoires in cytomegalovirus infection. This clonotype was observed at least ten times. CDR1 and CDR2 from the germline V gene are MNHNY and SVGAGI (reference sequence). This CDR3 is built from 17 residues. The V end was cut by 7 bases, the J end by 0 bases, with 20 bases between. TCRdb used MiXCR to reprocess the reads, holding one entry per CDR3 protein. Of hundreds of thousands of distinct CDR3 sequences in the sample, about 9.1% were seen once. The receptor comes from a human donor in good health (CMV status not recorded). Some clones in this sample may be carry-over from other donors' samples. V is TRBV6-6 and J is TRBJ2-3; a weak D match, TRBD1 (6 bases). The sequencing sample was made of PBMCs. CDR3 protein: CASKGVQYESSTDTQYF. The CDR3, as DNA: TGTGCCAGCAAGGGGGTCCAATACGAATCGAGCACAGATACGCAGTATTTT.